This record covers a single TCR beta chain. The target antigen is unknown. A junction end diverges from the germline sequence, so it may reflect a read error. PCR amplification relied on 60 Vbeta primers (plus 13 Jbeta primers). The data were produced by immunoSEQ multiplex PCR, yet TCRdb's version contains in-frame clones alone and is incomplete. Of 200,000 or so clones listed, approximately 82% are singletons. The data were obtained in a study of cytomegalovirus exposure and HLA in healthy donors. In the study overall: Of the donors genotyped, a few hundred in all, about 80% fell in the Caucasian-associated ancestry cluster.

Study results and limitations: Clonal expansion, a later analysis showed, was greater in HLA-associated TCR beta chains than in equally common others. Investigators reported 150 to 200 TCR beta chains as tied to cytomegalovirus. CMV serostatus stood as the only immune exposure information on hand.

Sequencing used PBMCs. This TCR derives from a woman between 18 and 29 years old in good health and CMV-seropositive.

The DNA of the CDR3 is TGTGCTAGCAGCTTAGCGCCAGTGGTTGGGGAGCTGTTTTTT. Translation gives CASSLAPVVGELFF. The V and J genes are TRBV7-7 and TRBJ2-2; tentatively, D is TRBD2 (5 bases). Germline V lookup: CDR1 SSHAT, CDR2 FNYEAQ (reference sequence). CDR3 length equals 14 residues. Full variable domain (rest looked up from reference TRBV7-7 and TRBJ2-2): GAGVSQSPRYKVTKRGQDVTLRCDPISSHATLYWYQQALGQGPEFLTYFNYEAQPDKSGLPSDRFSAERPEGSISTLTIQRTEQRDSAMYRCASSLAPVVGELFFGEGSRLTVL.